The 5 T cell receptor beta chains in this list originate from one sample, sequenced in a study of naive and memory T cell subsets. An equimolar mix of two oligonucleotides served as the beta constant-region primer for TRBC1 and TRBC2. Four rounds of PCR amplified the ligated cDNA using nested alpha and beta constant-region primers plus SP2. TCRdb ran MiXCR on the UMI-ligation and nested PCR reads and lists one entry per CDR3 protein. The sample records around 29,000 distinct CDR3 sequences, under 20% being singletons. Sequenced input: effector memory CD4+ T cells from blood. Specified subset: effector memory, CD45RA- CD27-. These receptor sequences come from a human donor in good health.

The table lists this clonotype with a few counts. The rearrangement joins TRBV20-1 to TRBJ1-2; 9 nucleotides agree with TRBD1. V dropped 3 bases and J dropped 5; count of bases not matched to a gene: 13. CDR3 length: 16 amino acids. The germline gives CDR1 DFQATT, CDR2 SNEGSKA (reference sequence). CDR3 nucleotide sequence: TGCAGTGCTAGTGCCTACGGGACAGGGACACGATATGGCTACACCTTC. Encoded protein: CSASAYGTGTRYGYTF.

This chain uses TRBV18 with TRBJ2-3, with 11 bases identical to TRBD1. The junction had 5 bases not matched to a gene; V was cut back by 3 bases and J by 0 bases. CDR1 and CDR2 from the germline V gene are KGHSH and LQKENI. The length of the CDR3 is 17 residues. CDR3 in DNA: TGTGCCAGCTCACCTCGGACAGGGGGCCCTAGCACAGATACGCAGTATTTT. Its translation: CASSPRTGGPSTDTQYF.

The sample holds many counts of this clonotype. The rearrangement links TRBV20-1 to TRBJ2-1, with 8 bases lining up with TRBD2. Germline V gene sequence: CDR1 DFQATT, CDR2 SNEGSKA (reference sequence). V shed 5 bases, J shed 9 bases, and the junction held 12 bases outside the gene matches. This CDR3 has 14 amino acids. The CDR3 nucleotides are TGCAGTGCTCCCGAGCGGGAGAGTGTCGGTGAGCAGTTCTTC. Encoded protein: CSAPERESVGEQFF.

V gene TRBV2 combines with J gene TRBJ2-7; 7 nucleotides match TRBD1. With 6 bases clipped from V and 2 bases from J, the junction kept 7 bases outside the gene matches. The CDR3 consists of 14 residues. Germline CDR1 and CDR2: SNHLY and FYNNEI. Here the CDR3 reads CASRPGTVTYEQYF. The CDR3 DNA is TGTGCCAGCAGACCCGGGACAGTAACCTACGAGCAGTACTTC.

This clonotype was observed a handful of times. J is TRBJ1-1 and V is TRBV6-6; no firm D call. V was shortened by 8 bases and J by 1 base, with 8 bases between the two germline ends. The CDR3 has 12 residues. Germline CDR1 reads MNHNY; CDR2 reads SVGAGI (reference sequence). In DNA, the CDR3 is TGTGCCAGCTCGGGGAGGAACACTGAAGCTTTCTTT. Translated: CASSGRNTEAFF.